These 21 T cell receptor beta chains originate from one sample sequenced in a study of blood T cell repertoires in COVID-19. The protocol was immunoSEQ multiplex PCR, while the TCRdb copy is restricted to in-frame clones and leaves out a portion. The data show about 33,000 clones, 75% to 90% seen once. The sequencing input was peripheral blood. The source of these receptors is a woman older than 75 with active or convalescent COVID-19.

The chain couples TRBV6-1 to TRBJ2-5; TRBD2 agrees at 8 bases. Germline V lookup: CDR1 MNHNS, CDR2 SASEGT. V gave up 2 bases and J gave up 7 bases; unmatched junction bases: 12. The CDR3 is made up of 16 amino acids. The CDR3 bases are TGTGCCAGCAGTGAACAGGCTAGCGGGTACACAGGGACCCAGTACTTC. Its translation is CASSEQASGYTGTQYF.

This clone has a handful of counts. The chain recombines TRBV5-1 with TRBJ1-1, with TRBD1 identical over 8 bases. V lost 5 bases and J lost 1; bases outside the gene matches: 7. There are 15 residues in the CDR3. Germline CDR1 SGHRS, CDR2 YFSETQ. CDR3 nucleotide sequence: TGCGCCAGCAGTTCACAGGGGGTCCAGAACACTGAAGCTTTCTTT. Residues: CASSSQGVQNTEAFF.

Written as DNA, the CDR3 is TGTGCCAGCAGCAAAACGCGGGGGGGCCGAGGAGAGACCCAGTACTTC. The encoded protein is CASSKTRGGRGETQYF. The chain has TRBV5-6 and TRBJ2-5; 9 positions match TRBD2. This CDR3 has 16 amino acids. From germline, CDR1 is SGHDT and CDR2 YYEEEE. V trimming: 4 bases; J trimming: 4 bases; junction bases outside the gene matches: 11. Looking up the rest from reference TRBV5-6 and TRBJ2-5 gives the full variable domain: DAGVTQSPTHLIKTRGQQVTLRCSPKSGHDTVSWYQQALGQGPQFIFQYYEEEERQRGNFPDRFSGHQFPNYSSELNVNALLLGDSALYLCASSKTRGGRGETQYFGPGTRLLVL.

The chain has TRBV5-1 and TRBJ2-7; maybe TRBD2 (5 bases). The CDR3 contains 16 residues. The V end lost 5 bases, the J end lost 4 bases, and 22 bases lay between the germline ends. Germline V gene sequence: CDR1 SGHRS, CDR2 YFSETQ. The CDR3 sequence: CASRTSSAFSGYEQYF. CDR3 nucleotide sequence: TGCGCCAGCAGAACCAGTAGCGCCTTCAGTGGGTACGAGCAGTACTTC.

The J gene is TRBJ1-4, the V gene TRBV5-5; D is perhaps TRBD1 (6 bases). CDR1 and CDR2 (germline): SGHKS, YYEKEE (reference sequence). The CDR3 runs to 17 residues. Trimming left V 4 bases short and J 6 bases short, with 22 bases between. The DNA of the CDR3 is TGTGCCAGCAGCCTATTACTGCTCGGGGGGCAGGATGAAAAACTGTTTTTT. Protein: CASSLLLLGGQDEKLFF.

The chain has TRBV5-4 and TRBJ2-7; TRBD1 matches at 9 bases. V trimming: 1 base; J trimming: 3 bases; junction bases outside the gene matches: 5. This CDR3 has 15 amino acids. CDR1 and CDR2 (germline): SGHNT, YYREEE (reference sequence). As DNA, the CDR3 is TGTGCCAGCAGCTTGAAGGGGACAGGGATCTACGAGCAGTACTTC. Protein sequence: CASSLKGTGIYEQYF.

This rearrangement joins TRBV21-1 to TRBJ2-1; no check of the table's D call, TRBD2, against the DNA was made. TRBV21-1 is noted as a pseudogene. The CDR3 loop spans 17 amino acids. CDR3 sequence reads: CASSKLWGEGRPSEQFF. In DNA form, the CDR3 reads TGTGCCAGCAGCAAATTGTGGGGGGAGGGACGCCCCAGTGAGCAGTTCTTC.

This chain links TRBV11-2 with TRBJ2-1; TRBD2 agrees at 10 bases. CDR1 is SGHAT, CDR2 FQNNGV, per germline. V was clipped by 2 bases and J by 4 bases; unmatched bases: 11. The CDR3 consists of 18 residues. For the CDR3, the DNA is TGTGCCAGCAGCTTACGGGTTGAGCGGGGGGGCGGTTACAATGAGCAGTTCTTC. It translates to CASSLRVERGGGYNEQFF.

The genes are TRBV29-1 and TRBJ2-7; 7 bases align to TRBD2. Germline CDR1 is SQVTM and CDR2 is ANQGSEA. The junction had 10 bases not matched to a gene; V was cut back by 2 bases and J by 0 bases. The CDR3 loop spans 16 amino acids. This CDR3 is CSVESGRPGGSYEQYF. CDR3 DNA sequence: TGCAGCGTTGAAAGTGGCCGACCGGGGGGCTCCTACGAGCAGTACTTC.

The chain uses TRBV12-5 and TRBJ1-1; the D gene is possibly TRBD1 (5 bases). Germline V gene data show CDR1 as LGHNT and CDR2 as FRNRAP. This CDR3 is 13 amino acids long. The V gene lost 7 bases and the J gene lost 5 bases, with 14 bases spanning the gap. The CDR3 DNA reads TGTGCTAGTGCTCACGGGGGGTCTACTGAAGCTTTCTTT. Protein sequence: CASAHGGSTEAFF.

The V gene is TRBV29-1, the J gene TRBJ2-2, with TRBD1 identical over 8 bases. V gave up 5 bases and J gave up 4 bases; unmatched junction bases: 15. The germline gives CDR1 SQVTM, CDR2 ANQGSEA. The CDR3 has 17 amino acids. The CDR3 DNA follows: TGCAGCGTTCTCCATATTCAGGGGGCTGGCGGCACCGGGGAGCTGTTTTTT. Translated, it gives CSVLHIQGAGGTGELFF.

Of note for this clone: The same CDR3 can be traced to other DNA sequences in this sample. The rearrangement uses TRBV29-1 and TRBJ2-3; 15 positions match TRBD2. The length of the CDR3 is 15 residues. The J segment lost 5 bases and the V segment lost 8 bases, leaving 8 bases of the junction unmatched. The germline gives CDR1 SQVTM, CDR2 ANQGSEA. CDR3 DNA: TGCAGCACCAGGACTAGCGGGGGGGCGGGAGATACGCAGTATTTT. This encodes CSTRTSGGAGDTQYF.

The V and J genes are TRBV12-2 and TRBJ2-5; the table names TRBD2, a call not compared with the DNA. TRBV12-2 is recorded as a pseudogene. The CDR3 length is 17 residues. The CDR3, as DNA: TGTGCAAGTCGCTTAGGCCTCACTAGCGCAAAGCAAGAGACCCAGTACTTC. Protein sequence: CASRLGLTSAKQETQYF.

The gene calls are TRBV5-1 and TRBJ1-2; D ambiguous. Per germline, CDR1 SGHRS and CDR2 YFSETQ. CDR3 length equals 14 residues. Deletions cut 3 bases from V and 7 bases from J, with 16 bases between. CDR3 coding DNA: TGCGCCAGCAGCTCTACCGGGATACGATCTGGCTACACCTTC. The encoded protein is CASSSTGIRSGYTF.

This rearrangement joins TRBV10-3 to TRBJ2-1; D is unclear. CDR1 is ENHRY and CDR2 is SYGVKD in the germline V gene. CDR3 length equals 11 residues. Trimming stripped 8 bases from V and 4 bases from J, with 6 bases between. DNA for the CDR3: TGTGCCATCTCCAAATACAATGAGCAGTTCTTC. It encodes CAISKYNEQFF.

The chain employs TRBV4-2 and TRBJ1-5; D unclear. The V end lost 4 bases, the J end lost 0 bases, and 10 bases lay between the germline ends. The CDR3 sequence is 15 residues long. Per the germline V gene, CDR1 is LGHNA and CDR2 is YNFKEQ. This CDR3 reads CASSPQFISNQPQHF. The CDR3 bases are TGTGCCAGCAGCCCACAGTTTATTAGCAATCAGCCCCAGCATTTT.

The gene calls are TRBV5-4 and TRBJ2-4; TRBD2 agrees at 9 bases. Trimming cost V 4 bases and J 2 bases; bases outside gene matches: 10. This CDR3 has 17 amino acids. Germline V lookup: CDR1 SGHNT, CDR2 YYREEE (reference sequence). For the CDR3, the DNA is TGTGCCAGCAGCGTCATAGGCGGGGGGGCGACCAAAAACATTCAGTACTTC. It codes for CASSVIGGGATKNIQYF.

V is TRBV5-1 and J is TRBJ2-1, with 9 bases that match TRBD1. The CDR3 totals 16 residues. Per the germline V gene, CDR1 is SGHRS and CDR2 is YFSETQ. J gave up 2 bases and V 4 bases, and 7 bases lay outside the gene matches. In nucleotides, the CDR3 is TGCGCCAGCAGCGTTGCCGGGACAGGGACCTACAATGAGCAGTTCTTC. Translating gives CASSVAGTGTYNEQFF.

The rearrangement links TRBV7-8 to TRBJ2-3, with D possibly being TRBD1 (6 bases). The CDR3 length is 15 residues. Trimming removed 5 bases at V and 4 bases at J, with 16 bases between. Germline V CDR1 and CDR2: SGHVS, FQNEAQ. Here the CDR3 reads CASSPPGRGADTQYF. As DNA, the CDR3 is TGTGCCAGCAGCCCCCCGGGCAGGGGAGCAGATACGCAGTATTTT.

This clone turned up a few times. The rearrangement joins TRBV5-6 to TRBJ1-5, with TRBD1 matching 11 bases. The length of the CDR3 is 14 residues. Germline V CDR1 and CDR2: SGHDT, YYEEEE. Unmatched junction bases numbered 6, after V lost 4 bases and J lost 9 bases. The CDR3 DNA sequence: TGTGCCAGCAGCCCCGGGACAGGGGGTTGGCCCCAGCATTTT. As protein: CASSPGTGGWPQHF.

This clone appeared a single time. CDR3 loop: CASSVSGTGLGTDTQYF. The CDR3 DNA reads TGTGCCAGCAGCGTGAGCGGGACAGGGTTAGGCACAGATACGCAGTATTTT. The chain combines TRBV5-5 with TRBJ2-3, with 9 bases matching TRBD1. Germline V CDR1 and CDR2: SGHKS, YYEKEE (reference sequence). The CDR3 spans 17 residues. V shed 4 bases and J 1 base; nucleotides not matched to a gene: 10.